This T cell receptor beta chain stems from a study of early stage breast cancer tumors. The CDR3 runs 15 residues. V lost 4 bases and J lost 10; bases outside the gene matches: 6. Germline V gene lookup returns CDR1 LNHDA and CDR2 SQIVND (reference sequence). Sequencing was performed with immunoSEQ multiplex PCR; in TCRdb, only in-frame clones are kept and a portion is missing. This sample carries about 6,300 clones, less than 75% of them seen once, and the ten largest clones take about a tenth. General study findings and limits: Blood repertoires resembled normal breast more than tumor. Tumors had roughly 2.5-fold higher T cell density than normal breast. Commonly generated sequences made up most enriched TCRB sequences shared between patients.

A note on this clone: The antigen is unknown.

Sequencing was performed on normal breast tissue next to the tumor. This rearrangement joins TRBV19 to TRBJ1-6; 11 nucleotides match TRBD1. The clonotype comes from a person aged 40 to 49 with breast cancer. The CDR3 bases are TGTGCCAGTAGTACAGGACAGGGGGCGCGATCACCCCTCCACTTT. This sequence encodes CASSTGQGARSPLHF.